These 18 T cell receptor beta chains were all obtained from the same sample, sequenced in a study of identical twins. In TCRdb, the 5' RACE reads were re-called with MiXCR into one record per CDR3 protein. The sample has about 530,000 distinct CDR3 sequences, about 20% seen once. The sample was also linked to a second study, of yellow fever vaccine responses in identical twins.

The sequencing input was CD4+ T cells sorted from blood. Receptors were obtained from a woman between 18 and 29 years old in good health.

This clonotype was recorded a few times. The V call is TRBV5-1, the J call TRBJ2-2; TRBD2 matches at 13 bases. The CDR3 has 18 amino acids. The germline gives CDR1 SGHRS, CDR2 YFSETQ. V lost 0 bases to trimming and J lost 0 bases; unmatched junction nucleotides: 2. The CDR3 is CASSLGLAGGPNTGELFF. CDR3 coding DNA: TGCGCCAGCAGCTTGGGACTAGCGGGGGGACCGAACACCGGGGAGCTGTTTTTT.

J is TRBJ2-7 and V is TRBV29-1; D is uncertain. Germline assignment: CDR1 SQVTM and CDR2 ANQGSEA. This CDR3 has 12 residues. V lost 5 bases to trimming and J lost 3 bases, with 11 bases between them. This CDR3 is CSVSTPNYEQYF. The CDR3 DNA is TGCAGCGTTTCAACGCCTAACTACGAGCAGTACTTC.

The V call is TRBV3-1, the J call TRBJ2-3; 10 positions agree with TRBD2. This CDR3 is built from 15 residues. With V trimmed by 1 base and J by 6 bases, 4 bases remained unmatched. The germline CDR1 and CDR2 sequences are LGHDT and YNNKEL (reference sequence). CDR3 loop: CASSQGGTSVDTQYF. The CDR3 DNA is TGTGCCAGCAGCCAAGGGGGGACTAGCGTCGATACGCAGTATTTT.

This clonotype turned up a few times. The CDR3 region has the DNA TGTGCCAGCAGTTCCCTAGCGCCGTACAATGAGCAGTTCTTC. Protein product: CASSSLAPYNEQFF. The rearrangement uses TRBV27 and TRBJ2-1; the D gene is possibly TRBD2 (6 bases). The CDR3 sequence is 14 residues long. Trimming left V 4 bases short and J 4 bases short, with 11 bases between. Germline V gives CDR1 MNHEY, CDR2 SMNVEV (reference sequence).

This clonotype was observed at least ten times. The chain couples TRBV24-1 to TRBJ2-1; TRBD2 matches at 9 bases. This CDR3 is built from 14 residues. Germline V gives CDR1 KGHDR, CDR2 SFDVKD. V was clipped by 3 bases and J by 7 bases; unmatched bases: 3. The CDR3 DNA is TGTGCCACCAGTGATAGGAGCGGGAGGAATGAGCAGTTCTTC. Translation gives CATSDRSGRNEQFF.

This rearrangement joins TRBV20-1 to TRBJ1-3; no firm D call. This CDR3 is built from 14 residues. Per the germline V gene, CDR1 is DFQATT and CDR2 is SNEGSKA (reference sequence). The V gene lost 4 bases and the J gene lost 4 bases, with 14 bases spanning the gap. The CDR3 DNA is TGCAGTGCTATTTACGCGAACCTCGGAAACACCATATATTTT. Its translation is CSAIYANLGNTIYF.

In this sample, this clonotype turned up once. This chain links TRBV11-2 with TRBJ2-5; 8 positions agree with TRBD1. The CDR3 is 15 amino acids. Per germline, CDR1 SGHAT and CDR2 FQNNGV. The V gene end was trimmed by 8 bases and the J gene end by 4 bases; junction bases not matched to a gene: 12. DNA for the CDR3: TGTGCCAGCGGGGGAGTGGGGACAGGCGGAGAGACCCAGTACTTC. Protein product: CASGGVGTGGETQYF.

This clonotype was observed a handful of times. This chain links TRBV20-1 with TRBJ2-3, with 10 positions matching TRBD2. The germline gives CDR1 DFQATT, CDR2 SNEGSKA (reference sequence). The CDR3 runs to 14 residues. V trimming: 7 bases; J trimming: 5 bases; junction bases outside the gene matches: 9. CDR3: CSGLAGAGGDTQYF. The CDR3 coding sequence is TGCAGTGGTCTAGCGGGGGCCGGGGGAGATACGCAGTATTTT.

The gene calls are TRBV7-8 and TRBJ2-1; TRBD2 matches at 8 bases. V dropped 3 bases and J dropped 6; count of bases not matched to a gene: 7. The CDR3 is 15 amino acids. The germline gives CDR1 SGHVS, CDR2 FQNEAQ. The CDR3 is CASSFRTSRGNEQFF. CDR3 bases: TGTGCCAGCAGCTTTCGGACTAGCCGGGGCAATGAGCAGTTCTTC.

This clonotype was recorded a few times. The chain has TRBV14 and TRBJ1-2; D gene uncertain. The germline V gene encodes CDR1 SGHDN and CDR2 FVKESK. The V gene lost 3 bases and the J gene lost 4 bases, with 12 bases spanning the gap. This CDR3 is 14 amino acids long. Written as DNA, the CDR3 is TGTGCCAGCAGCCAGCTCATGGGCCTCTATGGCTACACCTTC. It is translated as CASSQLMGLYGYTF.

The rearrangement joins TRBV6-6 to TRBJ2-7; 9 nucleotides match TRBD1. Germline V lookup: CDR1 MNHNY, CDR2 SVGAGI (reference sequence). The CDR3 is 13 residues long. V shed 2 bases and J 7 bases; nucleotides not matched to a gene: 3. The CDR3 region is CASSYTGGGEQYV. CDR3 nucleotide sequence: TGTGCCAGCAGTTACACAGGGGGCGGTGAGCAGTACGTC.

This clonotype was seen a few times. The rearrangement joins TRBV20-1 to TRBJ2-1; tentatively, D is TRBD2 (6 bases). CDR1 and CDR2 (germline): DFQATT, SNEGSKA (reference sequence). Trimming removed 5 bases at V and 3 bases at J, with 14 bases between. This CDR3 is built from 14 residues. CDR3 bases: TGCAGTGCTCCACCACCGGGGGACTACAATGAGCAGTTCTTC. It yields the protein CSAPPPGDYNEQFF.

The V and J genes are TRBV20-1 and TRBJ2-1; 7 nucleotides match TRBD2. J lost 4 bases, V lost 1 base, and 13 bases had no gene match. Looked up from germline, CDR1 is DFQATT and CDR2 is SNEGSKA (reference sequence). The CDR3 is 17 amino acids. The CDR3 nucleotides are TGCAGTGCTAGAGCTAGCGGACACCCCAGTCGTTACAATGAGCAGTTCTTC. Translated, it gives CSARASGHPSRYNEQFF.

This rearrangement joins TRBV28 to TRBJ2-6, with 9 bases fitting TRBD2. CDR3 length: 18 residues. The ends lost 3 bases at V and 2 bases at J; junction bases unmatched: 8. The germline V gene encodes CDR1 MDHEN and CDR2 SYDVKM. The CDR3 sequence is CASSFILGTSPGANVLTF. As DNA, the CDR3 is TGTGCCAGCAGTTTTATTCTCGGGACTAGCCCTGGGGCCAACGTCCTGACTTTC.

This clonotype was seen a few times. V gene TRBV18 combines with J gene TRBJ1-1; D unclear. This CDR3 is 15 amino acids long. V lost 5 bases and J 1 base, leaving 14 bases between the germline ends. Germline V CDR1 and CDR2: KGHSH, LQKENI. The CDR3 loop is CASSSRWEKNTEAFF. CDR3 DNA sequence: TGTGCCAGCTCATCACGGTGGGAGAAGAACACTGAAGCTTTCTTT.

This clonotype occurred a few times. J is TRBJ2-1 and V is TRBV12-3 or TRBV12-4; 9 bases are shared with TRBD1. The junction had 8 bases not matched to a gene; V was cut back by 5 bases and J by 9 bases. This CDR3 has 14 residues. CDR3 DNA sequence: TGTGCCAGCAGTAGACAGGGGGTTGGGGGTGAGCAGTTCTTC. It yields the protein CASSRQGVGGEQFF.

This clonotype occurred many times. J is TRBJ2-7 and V is TRBV28; 9 bases align to TRBD1. CDR3 size: 12 residues. The V gene's germline CDR1 is MDHEN and CDR2 SYDVKM. V trimming: 9 bases; J trimming: 5 bases; junction bases outside the gene matches: 5. CDR3 nucleotide sequence: TGTGCCAGTGGGACAGGGTTGCACGAGCAGTACGTC. Amino acids: CASGTGLHEQYV.

J is TRBJ2-1 and V is TRBV5-1; D uncertain. Germline-derived CDR1 and CDR2 are SGHRS and YFSETQ. V gave up 1 base and J gave up 3 bases, with 14 bases separating them. The CDR3 covers 16 residues. CDR3 in DNA: TGCGCCAGCAGCTTGCTTGTGGGTCTAATCTACAATGAGCAGTTCTTC. Protein sequence: CASSLLVGLIYNEQFF.